This T cell receptor (beta chain) was found in a study of blood T cell repertoires in COVID-19. Per the original methods: Cell counts per sample came from amplifying reference gene primers. Clones were read by immunoSEQ multiplex PCR, and TCRdb kept only the in-frame ones, dropping some. The V and J calls and clone size are taken from that table; D and trimming were inferred from the DNA. The data hold about 240,000 clones, with around 84% observed a single time. V lost 4 bases and J 0 bases, leaving 19 bases between the germline ends. CDR1 MNHEY and CDR2 SMNVEV come from the germline V gene (reference sequence). This CDR3 is 18 amino acids long.

The clonotype originates from a woman in her 70s with active or convalescent COVID-19. Sequencing was done on a sample of peripheral blood. This chain connects TRBV27 to TRBJ1-5, with unresolved D. The CDR3 DNA is TGTGCCAGCAGTTCAAGGGCGGGCCTCCCCTATAGCAATCAGCCCCAGCATTTT. It translates to CASSSRAGLPYSNQPQHF.